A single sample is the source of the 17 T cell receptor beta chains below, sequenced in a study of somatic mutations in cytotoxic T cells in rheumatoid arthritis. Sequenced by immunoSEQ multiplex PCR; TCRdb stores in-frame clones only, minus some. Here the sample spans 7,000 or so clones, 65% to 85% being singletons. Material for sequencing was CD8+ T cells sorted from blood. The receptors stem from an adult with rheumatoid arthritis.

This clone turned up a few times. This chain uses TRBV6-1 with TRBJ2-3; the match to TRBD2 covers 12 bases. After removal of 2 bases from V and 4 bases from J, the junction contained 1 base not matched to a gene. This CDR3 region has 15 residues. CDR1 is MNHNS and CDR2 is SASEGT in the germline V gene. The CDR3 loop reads CASSELAGGPDTQYF. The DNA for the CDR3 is TGTGCCAGCAGTGAACTAGCGGGGGGGCCAGATACGCAGTATTTT.

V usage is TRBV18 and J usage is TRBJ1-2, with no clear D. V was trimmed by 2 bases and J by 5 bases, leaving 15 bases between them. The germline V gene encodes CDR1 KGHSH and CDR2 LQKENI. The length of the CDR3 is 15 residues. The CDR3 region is CASSPSVSHPYGYTF. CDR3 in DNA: TGTGCCAGCTCACCATCGGTCAGTCACCCTTATGGCTACACCTTC.

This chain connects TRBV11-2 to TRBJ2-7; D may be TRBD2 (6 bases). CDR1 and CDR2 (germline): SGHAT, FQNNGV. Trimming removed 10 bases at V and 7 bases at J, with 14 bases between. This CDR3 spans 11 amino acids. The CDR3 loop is CATRLVGEQYF. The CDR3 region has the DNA TGTGCCACCAGACTAGTGGGTGAGCAGTACTTC.

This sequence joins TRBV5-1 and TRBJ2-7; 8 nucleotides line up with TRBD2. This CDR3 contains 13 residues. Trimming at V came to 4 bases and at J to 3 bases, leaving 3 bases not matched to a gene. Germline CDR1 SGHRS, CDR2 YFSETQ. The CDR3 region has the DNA TGCGCCAGCAGCCCCGCGGGGGGCTACGAGCAGTACTTC. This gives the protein CASSPAGGYEQYF.

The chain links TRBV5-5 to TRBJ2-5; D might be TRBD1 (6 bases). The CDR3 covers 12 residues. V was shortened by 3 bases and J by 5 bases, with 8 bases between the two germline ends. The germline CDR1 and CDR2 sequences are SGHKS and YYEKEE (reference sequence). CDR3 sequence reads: CASSSGDETQYF. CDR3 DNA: TGTGCCAGCAGCTCAGGGGACGAGACCCAGTACTTC.

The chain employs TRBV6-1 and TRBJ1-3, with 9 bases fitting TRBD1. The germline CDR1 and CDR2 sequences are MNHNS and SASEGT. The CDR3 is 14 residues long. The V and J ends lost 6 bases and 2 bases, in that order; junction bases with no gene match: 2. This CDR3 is CASRGTGTGNTIYF. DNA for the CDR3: TGTGCCAGCAGGGGGACAGGGACTGGAAACACCATATATTTT.

The CDR3 loop is CASSLDLGAQPQHF. Here the CDR3 DNA reads TGTGCCAGCAGCTTAGATCTCGGGGCGCAGCCCCAGCATTTT. The J gene is TRBJ1-5, the V gene TRBV11-2; TRBD1 is a possible D gene (5 bases). Germline loops: CDR1 SGHAT, CDR2 FQNNGV. The CDR3 extends over 14 amino acids. The germline V and J ends were trimmed by 0 bases and 7 bases, with 10 bases remaining between them. The full variable domain, its missing parts supplied by reference TRBV11-2 and TRBJ1-5, is EAGVAQSPRYKIIEKRQSVAFWCNPISGHATLYWYQQILGQGPKLLIQFQNNGVVDDSQLPKDRFSAERLKGVDSTLKIQPAKLEDSAVYLCASSLDLGAQPQHFGDGTRLSIL.

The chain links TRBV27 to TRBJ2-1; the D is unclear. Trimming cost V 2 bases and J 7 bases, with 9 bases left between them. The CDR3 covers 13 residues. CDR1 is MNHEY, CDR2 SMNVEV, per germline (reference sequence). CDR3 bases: TGTGCCAGCAGTTTAGGGGTAAGGAATGAGCAGTTCTTC. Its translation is CASSLGVRNEQFF.

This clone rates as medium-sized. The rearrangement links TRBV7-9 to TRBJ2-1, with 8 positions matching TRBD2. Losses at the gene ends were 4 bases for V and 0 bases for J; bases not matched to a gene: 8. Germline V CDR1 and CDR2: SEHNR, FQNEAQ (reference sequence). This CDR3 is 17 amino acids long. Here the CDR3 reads CASSSPIAGSSYNEQFF. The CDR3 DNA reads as TGTGCCAGCAGCTCCCCCATAGCGGGGAGCTCCTACAATGAGCAGTTCTTC.

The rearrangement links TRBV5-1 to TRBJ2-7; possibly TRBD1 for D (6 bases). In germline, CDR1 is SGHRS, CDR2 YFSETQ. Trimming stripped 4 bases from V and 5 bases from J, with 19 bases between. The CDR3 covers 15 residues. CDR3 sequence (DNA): TGCGCCAGCAGCCCCCGGCCGGACAGAGGGGACGAGCAGTACTTC. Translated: CASSPRPDRGDEQYF. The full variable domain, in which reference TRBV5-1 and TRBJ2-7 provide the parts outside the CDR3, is KAGVTQTPRYLIKTRGQQVTLSCSPISGHRSVSWYQQTPGQGLQFLFEYFSETQRNKGNFPGRFSGRQFSNSRSEMNVSTLELGDSALYLCASSPRPDRGDEQYFGPGTRLTVT.

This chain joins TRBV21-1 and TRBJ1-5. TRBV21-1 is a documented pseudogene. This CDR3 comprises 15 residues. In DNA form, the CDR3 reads TGTGCCAGCAGGTGGCTACATTGGCATCATCAGCCCCAGCATTTT. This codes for CASRWLHWHHQPQHF.

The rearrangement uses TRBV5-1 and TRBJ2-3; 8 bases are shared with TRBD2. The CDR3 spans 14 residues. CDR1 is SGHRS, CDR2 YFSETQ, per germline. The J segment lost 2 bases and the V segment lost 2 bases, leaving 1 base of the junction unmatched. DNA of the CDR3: TGCGCCAGCAGCTTCGGGGGGGACACAGATACGCAGTATTTT. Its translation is CASSFGGDTDTQYF. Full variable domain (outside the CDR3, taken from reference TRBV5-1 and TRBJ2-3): KAGVTQTPRYLIKTRGQQVTLSCSPISGHRSVSWYQQTPGQGLQFLFEYFSETQRNKGNFPGRFSGRQFSNSRSEMNVSTLELGDSALYLCASSFGGDTDTQYFGPGTRLTVL.

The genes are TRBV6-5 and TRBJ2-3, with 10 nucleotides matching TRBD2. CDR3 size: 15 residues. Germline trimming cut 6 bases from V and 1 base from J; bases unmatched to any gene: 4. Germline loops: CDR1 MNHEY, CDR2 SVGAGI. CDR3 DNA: TGTGCCAGCAGACACGGACTAGCGGGCACAGATACGCAGTATTTT. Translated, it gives CASRHGLAGTDTQYF.

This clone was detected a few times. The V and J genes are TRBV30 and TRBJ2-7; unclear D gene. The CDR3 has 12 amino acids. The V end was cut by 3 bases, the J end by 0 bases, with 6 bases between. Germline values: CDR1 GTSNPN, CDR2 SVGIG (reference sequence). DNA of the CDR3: TGTGCCTGGAGACCAAGCTCCTACGAGCAGTACTTC. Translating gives CAWRPSSYEQYF. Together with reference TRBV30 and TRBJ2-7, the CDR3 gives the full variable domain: SQTIHQWPATLVQPVGSPLSLECTVEGTSNPNLYWYRQAAGRGLQLLFYSVGIGQISSEVPQNLSASRPQDRQFILSSKKLLLSDSGFYLCAWRPSSYEQYFGPGTRLTVT.

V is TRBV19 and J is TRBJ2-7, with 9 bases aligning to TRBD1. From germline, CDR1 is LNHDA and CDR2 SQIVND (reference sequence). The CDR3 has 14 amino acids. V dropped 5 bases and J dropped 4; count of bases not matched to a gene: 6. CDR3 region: CASSRTGERYEQYF. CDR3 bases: TGTGCCAGTAGTCGGACAGGGGAACGATACGAGCAGTACTTC.

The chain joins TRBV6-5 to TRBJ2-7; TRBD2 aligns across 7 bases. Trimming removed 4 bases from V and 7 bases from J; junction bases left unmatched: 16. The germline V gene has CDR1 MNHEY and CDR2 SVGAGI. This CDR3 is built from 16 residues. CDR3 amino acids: CASSSTGGSGLLEQYF. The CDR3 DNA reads TGTGCCAGCAGTTCTACCGGAGGTAGCGGGCTCTTGGAGCAGTACTTC.

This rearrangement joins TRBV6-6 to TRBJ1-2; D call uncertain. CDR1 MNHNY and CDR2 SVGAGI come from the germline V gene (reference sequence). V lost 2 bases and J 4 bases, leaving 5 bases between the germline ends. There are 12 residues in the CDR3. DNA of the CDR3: TGTGCCAGCAGTTACGGTAGCTATGGCTACACCTTC. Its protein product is CASSYGSYGYTF.